These 8 T cell receptor beta chains were all obtained from the same sample, sequenced in a study of cytomegalovirus exposure and HLA in healthy donors. The PCR used 60 Vbeta and 13 Jbeta primers. The data were produced by immunoSEQ multiplex PCR, yet TCRdb's version contains in-frame clones alone and is incomplete. The sample lists tens of thousands of clones, around 81% occurring once. Sequencing was carried out using PBMCs. The receptor set was obtained from a man aged 50 to 60 in good health and CMV-seronegative.

The chain carries TRBV30 and TRBJ2-7, with 8 nucleotides matching TRBD1. This CDR3 is 12 amino acids long. CDR1 is GTSNPN, CDR2 SVGIG, per germline (reference sequence). V trimming: 2 bases; J trimming: 5 bases; junction bases outside the gene matches: 2. The CDR3 sequence: CAWSPGGHEQYF. CDR3 in DNA: TGTGCCTGGAGTCCAGGGGGCCACGAGCAGTACTTC. Full variable domain (rest looked up from reference TRBV30 and TRBJ2-7): SQTIHQWPATLVQPVGSPLSLECTVEGTSNPNLYWYRQAAGRGLQLLFYSVGIGQISSEVPQNLSASRPQDRQFILSSKKLLLSDSGFYLCAWSPGGHEQYFGPGTRLTVT.

Written as DNA, the CDR3 is TGTGCCAGCAGCCACATAGGAGCCTACGAGCAGTACTTC. Its translation is CASSHIGAYEQYF. This chain uses TRBV14 with TRBJ2-7; D is undetermined. Per germline, CDR1 SGHDN and CDR2 FVKESK. Trimming left V 3 bases short and J 2 bases short, with 8 bases between. CDR3 size: 13 residues.

The gene calls are TRBV19 and TRBJ1-1; 10 positions agree with TRBD1. The CDR3 runs 14 residues. Germline CDR1 is LNHDA and CDR2 is SQIVND (reference sequence). The V segment lost 4 bases and the J segment 10 bases; nucleotides outside the gene matches: 9. Written as DNA, the CDR3 is TGTGCCAGTAGTACCCGGGACAGGGGTTCTGCAGCTTTCTTT. This sequence encodes CASSTRDRGSAAFF.

V is TRBV6-1 and J is TRBJ2-5; the match to TRBD2 covers 8 bases. J was trimmed by 5 bases and V by 5 bases; bases with no gene match: 4. The CDR3 sequence is 13 residues long. CDR1 is MNHNS, CDR2 SASEGT, per germline. CDR3: CASSRASGETQYF. CDR3 sequence (DNA): TGTGCCAGCAGTCGGGCTAGCGGGGAGACCCAGTACTTC.

This clone appeared a few times. The chain recombines TRBV4-1 with TRBJ2-5; D ambiguous. The assigned J gene may be wrong: the sequence end matches TRBJ2-7 better. The germline CDR1 and CDR2 sequences are MGHRA and YSYEKL. The CDR3 extends over 15 amino acids. CDR3 protein: CASSQDRTETYEQYF. CDR3 sequence (DNA): TGCGCCAGCAGCCAAGATCGCACAGAAACCTACGAGCAGTACTTC.

This chain connects TRBV11-2 to TRBJ1-1; 8 nucleotides agree with TRBD1. CDR1 is SGHAT and CDR2 is FQNNGV in the germline V gene. The CDR3 consists of 14 residues. The junction had 0 bases not matched to a gene; V was cut back by 2 bases and J by 1 base. The CDR3 DNA reads TGTGCCAGCAGCTTACAGGGGGCGAACACTGAAGCTTTCTTT. This codes for CASSLQGANTEAFF.

The chain combines TRBV5-6 with TRBJ1-3; no reliable D call. CDR3 length: 16 amino acids. Germline CDR1 and CDR2: SGHDT and YYEEEE. The germline V and J ends were trimmed by 0 bases and 0 bases, with 10 bases remaining between them. CDR3 residues: CASSLVGESSGNTIYF. In nucleotides, the CDR3 is TGTGCCAGCAGCTTGGTTGGGGAGAGCTCTGGAAACACCATATATTTT.

This clone was observed a few times. CDR3 nucleotide sequence: TGTGCCTGGAGTGTAGGTAGCGGGGTCACAGATACGCAGTATTTT. Translating it yields CAWSVGSGVTDTQYF. The chain carries TRBV30 and TRBJ2-3; 8 nucleotides align to TRBD2. The CDR3 has 15 residues. Per the germline V gene, CDR1 is GTSNPN and CDR2 is SVGIG (reference sequence). J gave up 2 bases and V 0 bases, and 4 bases lay outside the gene matches.